This TCR beta chain was obtained from a study of blood T cells in healthy people across ages. Then a second PCR, running about 6 to 12 cycles, was carried out with a sample-barcoded 5' primer and a J-beta primer mix. One entry per CDR3 protein results from TCRdb running MiXCR on the 5' RACE reads. The sample shows roughly 680,000 distinct CDR3 sequences, approximately 52% of them seen only once. The study recruited healthy Caucasian donors from Russia who were aged about 6 to 95. Peripheral blood samples of roughly 10 milliliters were drawn from each donor. This clonotype was counted only a few times. As yet, its antigen is unknown. CDR3 size: 16 residues. Germline-derived CDR1 and CDR2 are MNHEY and SMNVEV (reference sequence). The V and J ends lost 3 bases and 1 base respectively, with 10 bases between them. Findings of the study overall: The CMV status of each donor remained undetermined, and this could have confounded shifts in expanded clonotypes.

The sequencing input was blood. The sequence came from a woman of 80 years or more in good health. V is TRBV27 and J is TRBJ2-6; D remains unclear. In DNA form, the CDR3 reads TGTGCCAGCAGTTTTATAGGGAATTCTGGGGCCAACGTCCTGACTTTC. The encoded protein is CASSFIGNSGANVLTF.